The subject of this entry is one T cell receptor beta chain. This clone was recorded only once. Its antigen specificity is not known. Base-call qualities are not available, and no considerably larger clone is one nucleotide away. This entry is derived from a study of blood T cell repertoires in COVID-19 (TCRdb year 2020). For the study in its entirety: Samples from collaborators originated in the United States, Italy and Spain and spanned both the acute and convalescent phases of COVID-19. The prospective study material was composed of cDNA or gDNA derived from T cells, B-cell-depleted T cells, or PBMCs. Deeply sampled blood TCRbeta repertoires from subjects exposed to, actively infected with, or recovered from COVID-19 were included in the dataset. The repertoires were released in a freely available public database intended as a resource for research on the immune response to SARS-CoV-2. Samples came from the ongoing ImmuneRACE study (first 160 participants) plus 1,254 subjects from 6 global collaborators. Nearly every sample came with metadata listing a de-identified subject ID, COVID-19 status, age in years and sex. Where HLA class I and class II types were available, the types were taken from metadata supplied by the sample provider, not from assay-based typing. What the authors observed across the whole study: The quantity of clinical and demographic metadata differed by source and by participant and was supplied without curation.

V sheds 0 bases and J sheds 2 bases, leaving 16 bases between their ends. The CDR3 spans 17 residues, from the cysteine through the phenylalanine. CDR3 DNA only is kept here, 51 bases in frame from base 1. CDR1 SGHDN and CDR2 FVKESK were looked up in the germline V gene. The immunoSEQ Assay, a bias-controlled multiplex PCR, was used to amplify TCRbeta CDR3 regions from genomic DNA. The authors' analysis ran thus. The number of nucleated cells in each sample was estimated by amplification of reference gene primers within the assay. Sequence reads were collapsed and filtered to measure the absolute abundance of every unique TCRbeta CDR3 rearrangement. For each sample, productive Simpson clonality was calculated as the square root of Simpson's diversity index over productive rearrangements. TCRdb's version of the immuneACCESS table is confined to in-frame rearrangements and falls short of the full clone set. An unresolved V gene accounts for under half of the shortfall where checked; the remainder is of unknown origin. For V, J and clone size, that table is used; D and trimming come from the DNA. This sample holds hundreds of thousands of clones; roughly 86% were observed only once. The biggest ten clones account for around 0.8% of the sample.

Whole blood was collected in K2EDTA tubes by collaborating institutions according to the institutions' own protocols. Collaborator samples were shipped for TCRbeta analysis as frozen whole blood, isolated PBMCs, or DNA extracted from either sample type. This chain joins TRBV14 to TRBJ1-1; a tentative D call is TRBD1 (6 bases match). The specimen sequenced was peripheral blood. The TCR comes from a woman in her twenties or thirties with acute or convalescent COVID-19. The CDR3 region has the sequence CASSQDPSYRANTEAFF. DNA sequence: TGTGCCAGCAGCCAAGACCCCTCCTACAGGGCTAACACTGAAGCTTTCTTT.